This TCR beta chain emerged from a study of blood T cell repertoires in COVID-19. About the study: The United States, Italy and Spain were the sources of the acute and convalescent COVID-19 samples.

Libraries were prepared by immunoSEQ multiplex PCR; TCRdb keeps only in-frame clonotypes and omits some of them. The sample consists of 70,000 or so clones, about 70% of them appearing once. Germline trimming cut 0 bases from V and 6 bases from J; bases unmatched to any gene: 8. There are 15 residues in the CDR3. Germline V gene data show CDR1 as SGHNT and CDR2 as YYREEE (reference sequence). The chain uses TRBV5-4 and TRBJ2-7; 8 positions agree with TRBD1. This sequence was found in a woman in her 70s with acute or convalescent COVID-19. Material: peripheral blood. The CDR3 sequence is CASSLGGTGRLEQYF. The DNA for the CDR3 is TGTGCCAGCAGCTTGGGAGGGACAGGACGGCTCGAGCAGTACTTC.